The 18 T cell receptor beta chains presented below share a single source sample, sequenced in a study of patients and donors after allogeneic stem cell transplantation. TCRdb ran MiXCR on the RT-PCR reads and lists one entry per CDR3 protein. Of about 230,000 distinct CDR3 sequences listed, around 14% are singletons. The specimen sequenced was blood, either unsorted or a sorted T cell fraction (not recorded which). These receptors were taken from a human donor who was either an allogeneic HSCT recipient or a stem cell or donor lymphocyte infusion donor (not recorded which). It is not recorded whose cells these are; they may come from a transplant donor.

This clonotype was found many times. The chain joins TRBV5-4 to TRBJ2-2, with 9 nucleotides matching TRBD1. The trim removed 6 bases at V and 5 bases at J, leaving 5 bases unmatched. The CDR3 sequence is 14 residues long. Germline V gene lookup returns CDR1 SGHNT and CDR2 YYREEE (reference sequence). In DNA form, the CDR3 reads TGTGCCAGCACCAGGACAGGGGAGACCGGGGAGCTGTTTTTT. It is translated as CASTRTGETGELFF.

This clonotype occurred a few times. The CDR3 sequence is CSARIHSFGYTF. Written as DNA, the CDR3 is TGCAGTGCTAGGATCCACAGCTTTGGCTACACCTTC. The chain recombines TRBV20-1 with TRBJ1-2; D is unclear. Trimming left V 3 bases short and J 7 bases short, with 12 bases between. The CDR3 covers 12 residues. Per the germline V gene, CDR1 is DFQATT and CDR2 is SNEGSKA (reference sequence).

This clonotype has a count of ten or more. The rearrangement links TRBV20-1 to TRBJ2-7; D remains unclear. The V gene's germline CDR1 is DFQATT and CDR2 SNEGSKA (reference sequence). The CDR3 spans 13 residues. V was cut by 8 bases and J by 3 bases, with 17 bases left in between. Here the CDR3 reads CSPKSRILYEQYF. The CDR3 coding sequence is TGCAGTCCAAAATCGAGGATTCTCTACGAGCAGTACTTC.

This clonotype showed up just a few times. The CDR3 nucleotides read TGCAGTGCTAGAGTACCTAGCGGGGGGGCGGTTGAGCAGTTCTTC. This translates into CSARVPSGGAVEQFF. The V call is TRBV20-1, the J call TRBJ2-1, with TRBD2 matching over 12 bases. The length of the CDR3 is 15 residues. Trimming at V came to 1 base and at J to 9 bases, leaving 7 bases not matched to a gene. Germline V lookup: CDR1 DFQATT, CDR2 SNEGSKA (reference sequence).

The chain links TRBV20-1 to TRBJ1-1, with TRBD1 identical over 12 bases. Germline V CDR1 and CDR2: DFQATT, SNEGSKA (reference sequence). The CDR3 is 14 amino acids. V lost 5 bases, J lost 5 bases, and 6 bases stayed unmatched. The CDR3 protein is CSAAGTGGFTEAFF. As DNA, the CDR3 is TGCAGTGCTGCCGGGACAGGGGGCTTTACTGAAGCTTTCTTT.

The chain recombines TRBV7-8 with TRBJ2-5, with 8 nucleotides matching TRBD2. Per germline, CDR1 SGHVS and CDR2 FQNEAQ. The V segment lost 1 base and the J segment 0 bases; nucleotides outside the gene matches: 4. The CDR3 is 16 residues long. DNA of the CDR3: TGTGCCAGCAGCTTAGAGAGCGGGGGAGACCAAGAGACCCAGTACTTC. It is translated as CASSLESGGDQETQYF.

This clonotype was counted ten times or more. The rearrangement uses TRBV5-1 and TRBJ2-5, with TRBD2 matching over 9 bases. The trim removed 5 bases at V and 1 base at J, leaving 9 bases unmatched. The CDR3 contains 16 residues. The germline gives CDR1 SGHRS, CDR2 YFSETQ. CDR3 coding DNA: TGCGCCAGCAGGCCCCGTCTAGCGGGATCCCAAGAGACCCAGTACTTC. It is translated as CASRPRLAGSQETQYF.

V is TRBV6-1 and J is TRBJ1-4; D gene uncertain. CDR1 is MNHNS, CDR2 SASEGT, per germline. The V end lost 4 bases, the J end lost 2 bases, and 11 bases lay between the germline ends. The CDR3 contains 15 residues. The CDR3 DNA reads as TGTGCCAGCAGTGCCGGGTTGGGGACTAATGAAAAACTGTTTTTT. This encodes CASSAGLGTNEKLFF.

The CDR3 nucleotides are TGTGCCAGCAGCTTTCGGGCAGACGCCCCCTACGAGCAGTACTTC. Translating gives CASSFRADAPYEQYF. The rearrangement joins TRBV11-2 to TRBJ2-7; the D is unclear. Germline V CDR1 and CDR2: SGHAT, FQNNGV. V shed 3 bases and J shed 2 bases, with 14 bases lying between them. The CDR3 is 15 amino acids.

This clonotype was seen a handful of times. The genes are TRBV29-1 and TRBJ2-2, with 9 bases that match TRBD1. CDR3 length: 14 amino acids. The ends lost 0 bases at V and 7 bases at J; junction bases unmatched: 3. Germline V gene sequence: CDR1 SQVTM, CDR2 ANQGSEA. The CDR3 coding sequence is TGCAGCGTTGAAGAGGGACAGGGTGGCGGGGAGCTGTTTTTT. Protein product: CSVEEGQGGGELFF.

The gene calls are TRBV6-1 and TRBJ2-5; D might be TRBD1 (6 bases). This CDR3 is built from 16 residues. Germline CDR1 is MNHNS and CDR2 is SASEGT. V lost 4 bases and J lost 1, with 16 bases in between. The CDR3 loop is CASSGQDFLFQETQYF. In DNA, the CDR3 is TGTGCCAGCAGTGGACAGGACTTTCTCTTCCAAGAGACCCAGTACTTC.

This chain uses TRBV4-2 with TRBJ2-5; 11 nucleotides line up with TRBD2. This CDR3 has 18 residues. From germline, CDR1 is LGHNA and CDR2 YNFKEQ. Trimming took 4 bases from V and 1 from J; bases not matched to a gene: 11. The chain's CDR3 is CASSRSELAGASQETQYF. In DNA form, the CDR3 reads TGTGCCAGCAGCCGTTCAGAACTAGCGGGGGCATCCCAAGAGACCCAGTACTTC.

The chain carries TRBV6-4 and TRBJ1-5; D possibly corresponds to TRBD1 (5 bases). The CDR3 has 13 amino acids. Germline V gene sequence: CDR1 MRHNA, CDR2 SNTAGT. Trimming shortened V by 6 bases and J by 1 base, and 7 bases separated the two germline ends. The CDR3 sequence is CASSRESNQPQHF. The CDR3 coding sequence is TGTGCCAGCAGCAGGGAGAGCAATCAGCCCCAGCATTTT.

This clonotype has more than one count but fewer than ten. The chain uses TRBV6-1 and TRBJ2-1, with 7 bases lining up with TRBD1. After removal of 5 bases from V and 4 bases from J, the junction contained 2 bases not matched to a gene. Per the germline V gene, CDR1 is MNHNS and CDR2 is SASEGT. CDR3 length: 13 residues. CDR3 protein: CASSRGQYNEQFF. The CDR3 nucleotides read TGTGCCAGCAGTCGGGGACAGTACAATGAGCAGTTCTTC.

This clonotype turned up a few times. The J gene is TRBJ1-1, the V gene TRBV2; D not resolved. V was shortened by 6 bases and J by 4 bases, with 12 bases between the two germline ends. The CDR3 length is 13 residues. Germline CDR1 reads SNHLY; CDR2 reads FYNNEI. CDR3 sequence reads: CASRASVVTEAFF. DNA of the CDR3: TGTGCCAGCAGGGCCTCCGTGGTCACTGAAGCTTTCTTT.

This clonotype was observed a handful of times. The CDR3 DNA reads TGTGCCAGCAGTTTACGCGGACTGAACACTGAAGCTTTCTTT. It encodes CASSLRGLNTEAFF. This sequence joins TRBV27 and TRBJ1-1; D not certain. CDR1 and CDR2 from the germline V gene are MNHEY and SMNVEV (reference sequence). Trimming took off 2 bases at V and 0 bases at J, with 7 bases between the two ends. The CDR3 is made up of 14 amino acids.

This clonotype showed up many times. The chain employs TRBV20-1 and TRBJ2-7, with D unresolved. Deletions cut 5 bases from V and 0 bases from J, with 17 bases between. CDR3 size: 15 residues. Germline loops: CDR1 DFQATT, CDR2 SNEGSKA (reference sequence). CDR3 DNA sequence: TGCAGTGCTCCAGGTCGGATCACGGGCTCCTACGAGCAGTACTTC. Its protein product is CSAPGRITGSYEQYF.

This clonotype was seen repeatedly, ten times or more. The genes are TRBV12-3 or TRBV12-4 and TRBJ2-2; 7 bases are a match to TRBD2. J gave up 4 bases and V 2 bases, and 4 bases lay outside the gene matches. The CDR3 contains 15 residues. CDR3 bases: TGTGCCAGCAGTTTATCGGGAGGCAGCACCGGGGAGCTGTTTTTT. The encoded protein is CASSLSGGSTGELFF.